This T cell receptor beta chain came from a study of blood T cell repertoires in COVID-19. At the level of the study: The United States, Italy and Spain supplied acute and convalescent COVID-19 samples. PBMCs, B-cell-depleted T cells, or T cells provided the cDNA or gDNA that made up the material.

The CDR3 extends over 16 amino acids. The germline V gene has CDR1 GTSNPN and CDR2 SVGIG (reference sequence). V gave up 2 bases and J gave up 6 bases; unmatched junction bases: 8. Original methodology: Nucleated cell counts were estimated from reference gene primer amplification. Here immunoSEQ multiplex PCR was the method, and the copy in TCRdb shows in-frame clones only, minus some. V, J and clone size are those of that table, while D and trimming were read from the DNA. In the table there are over 60,000 clones, approximately 88% of which are singletons. The chain couples TRBV30 to TRBJ1-5, with 12 positions matching TRBD1. Source material: peripheral blood. This receptor was identified in a human donor in a cohort sampled during active COVID-19. In DNA form, the CDR3 reads TGTGCCTGGAGTATGGGGACAGGGGGCAAGGGTCAGCCCCAGCATTTT. Protein: CAWSMGTGGKGQPQHF.